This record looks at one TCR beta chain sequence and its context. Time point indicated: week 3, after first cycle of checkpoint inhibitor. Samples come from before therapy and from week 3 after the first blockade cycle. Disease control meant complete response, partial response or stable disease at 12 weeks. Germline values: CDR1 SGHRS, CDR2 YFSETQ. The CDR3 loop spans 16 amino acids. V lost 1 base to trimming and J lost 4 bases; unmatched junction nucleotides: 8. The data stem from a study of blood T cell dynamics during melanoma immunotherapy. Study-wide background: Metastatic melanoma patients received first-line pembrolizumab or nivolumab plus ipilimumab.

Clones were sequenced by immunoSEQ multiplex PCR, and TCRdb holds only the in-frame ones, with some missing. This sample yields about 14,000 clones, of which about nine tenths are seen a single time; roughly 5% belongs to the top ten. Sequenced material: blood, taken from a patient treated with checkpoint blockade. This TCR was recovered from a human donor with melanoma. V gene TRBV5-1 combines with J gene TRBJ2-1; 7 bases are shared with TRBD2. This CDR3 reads CASSLSSLADYNEQFF. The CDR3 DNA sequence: TGCGCCAGCAGCTTGTCGAGTCTAGCGGATTACAATGAGCAGTTCTTC.